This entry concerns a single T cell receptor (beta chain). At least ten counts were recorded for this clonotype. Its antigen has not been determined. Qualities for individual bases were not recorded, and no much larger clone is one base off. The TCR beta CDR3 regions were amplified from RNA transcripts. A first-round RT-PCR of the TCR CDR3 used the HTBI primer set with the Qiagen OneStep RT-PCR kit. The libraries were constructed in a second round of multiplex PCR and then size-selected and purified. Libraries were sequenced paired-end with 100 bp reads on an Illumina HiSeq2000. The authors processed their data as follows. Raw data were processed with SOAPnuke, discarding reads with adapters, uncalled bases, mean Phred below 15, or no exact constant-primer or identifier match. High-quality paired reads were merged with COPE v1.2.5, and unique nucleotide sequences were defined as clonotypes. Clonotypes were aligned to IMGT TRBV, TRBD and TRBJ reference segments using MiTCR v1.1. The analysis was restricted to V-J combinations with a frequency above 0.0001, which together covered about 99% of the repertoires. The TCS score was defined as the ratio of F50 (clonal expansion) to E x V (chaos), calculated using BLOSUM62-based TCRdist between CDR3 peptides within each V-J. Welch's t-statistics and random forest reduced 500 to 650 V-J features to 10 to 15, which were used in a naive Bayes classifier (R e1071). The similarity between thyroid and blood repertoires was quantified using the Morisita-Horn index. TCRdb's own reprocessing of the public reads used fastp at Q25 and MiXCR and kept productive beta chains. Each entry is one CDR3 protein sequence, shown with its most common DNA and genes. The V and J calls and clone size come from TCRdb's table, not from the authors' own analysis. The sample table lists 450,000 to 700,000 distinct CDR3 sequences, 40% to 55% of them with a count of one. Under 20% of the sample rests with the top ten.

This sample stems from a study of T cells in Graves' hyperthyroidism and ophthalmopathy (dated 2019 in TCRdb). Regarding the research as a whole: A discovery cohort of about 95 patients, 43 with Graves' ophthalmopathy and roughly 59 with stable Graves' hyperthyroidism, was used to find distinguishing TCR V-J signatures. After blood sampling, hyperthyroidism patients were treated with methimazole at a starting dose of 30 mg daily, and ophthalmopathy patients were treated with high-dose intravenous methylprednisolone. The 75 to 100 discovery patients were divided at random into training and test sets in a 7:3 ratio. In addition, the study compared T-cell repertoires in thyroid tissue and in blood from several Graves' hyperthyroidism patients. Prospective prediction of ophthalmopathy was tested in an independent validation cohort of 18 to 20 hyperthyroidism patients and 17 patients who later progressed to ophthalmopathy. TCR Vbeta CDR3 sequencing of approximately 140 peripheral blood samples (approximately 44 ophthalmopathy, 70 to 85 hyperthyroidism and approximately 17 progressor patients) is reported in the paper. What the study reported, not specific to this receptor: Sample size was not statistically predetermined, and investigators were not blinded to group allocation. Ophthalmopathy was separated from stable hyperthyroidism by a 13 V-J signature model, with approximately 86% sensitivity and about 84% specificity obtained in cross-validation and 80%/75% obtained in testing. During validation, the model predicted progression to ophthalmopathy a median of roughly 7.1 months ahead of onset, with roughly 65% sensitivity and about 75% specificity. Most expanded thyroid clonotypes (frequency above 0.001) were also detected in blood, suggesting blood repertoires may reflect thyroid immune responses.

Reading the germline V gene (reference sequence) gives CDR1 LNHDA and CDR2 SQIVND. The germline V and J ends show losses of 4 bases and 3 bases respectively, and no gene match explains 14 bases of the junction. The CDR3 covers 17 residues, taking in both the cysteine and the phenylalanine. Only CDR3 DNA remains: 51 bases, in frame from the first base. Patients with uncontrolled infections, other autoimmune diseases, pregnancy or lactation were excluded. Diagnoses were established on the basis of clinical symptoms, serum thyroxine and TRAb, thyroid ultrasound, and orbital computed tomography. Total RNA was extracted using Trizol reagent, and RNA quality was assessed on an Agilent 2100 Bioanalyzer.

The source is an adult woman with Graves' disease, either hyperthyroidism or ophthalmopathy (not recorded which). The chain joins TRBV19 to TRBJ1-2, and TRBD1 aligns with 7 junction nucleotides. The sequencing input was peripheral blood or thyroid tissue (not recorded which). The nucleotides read TGTGCCAGTAGTAGTCGGGCCGACAGGGTGAACTACTATGGCTACACCTTC. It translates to CASSSRADRVNYYGYTF.